This is a list of T cell receptor beta chains from one sample in a study of blood T cell repertoires in COVID-19. Sequencing used immunoSEQ multiplex PCR; TCRdb keeps in-frame clones, though not all of them. The sample lists 150,000 to 200,000 clones; approximately 80% were seen once. Sequencing was performed on PBMCs or T cells enriched from blood (not recorded which). The receptors derive from a woman in her sixties or seventies who had recovered from COVID-19. Both conserved end residues are part of each CDR3.

CDR3: CASSLTRASGPQHF; V: TRBV7-2; J: TRBJ1-5
CDR3: CASSFSATVYGYTF; V: TRBV28; J: TRBJ1-2
CDR3: CASSGGTSGLYNEQFF; V: TRBV4-2; J: TRBJ2-1
CDR3: CASSVYGSGGETQYF; V: TRBV9; J: TRBJ2-5
CDR3: CASSLVPGSSYNEQFF; V: TRBV5-1; J: TRBJ2-1
CDR3: CASRRGDRAGTDTQYF; V: TRBV19; J: TRBJ2-3
CDR3: CASSQLLSGRMREQFF; V: TRBV4-2; J: TRBJ2-1
CDR3: CASSPGVTGELFF; V: TRBV7-3; J: TRBJ2-2
CDR3: CASSVGPPGRETQYF; V: TRBV9; J: TRBJ2-5
CDR3: CASSRDRGFYEQYF; V: TRBV18; J: TRBJ2-7
CDR3: CASSQTHSGNTIYF; V: TRBV3-1/TRBV3-2; J: TRBJ1-3
CDR3: CASSAGGITGELFF; V: TRBV6-1; J: TRBJ2-2
CDR3: CASSRDSYEQYF; V: TRBV6-5; J: TRBJ2-7
CDR3: CASSRQTSSTDTQYF; V: TRBV4-2; J: TRBJ2-3
CDR3: CASSFGAGDQETQYF; V: TRBV5-1; J: TRBJ2-5
CDR3: CASRSLITGELFF; V: TRBV11-2; J: TRBJ2-2
CDR3: CASSPLTGVNTEAFF; V: TRBV19; J: TRBJ1-1
CDR3: CASSQGLRGYTF; V: TRBV3-1/TRBV3-2; J: TRBJ1-2
CDR3: CASSTNRGRWETQYF; V: TRBV5-6; J: TRBJ2-5
CDR3: CASSQRTSGSRTDTQYF; V: TRBV3-1/TRBV3-2; J: TRBJ2-3
CDR3: CASSQDGGQGILKRTEAFF; V: TRBV4-1; J: TRBJ1-1
CDR3: CASSFQGATDTQYF; V: TRBV5-1; J: TRBJ2-3
CDR3: CASSGQGQGANTIYF; V: TRBV5-1; J: TRBJ1-3
CDR3: CASNGLNTEAFF; V: TRBV5-4; J: TRBJ1-1
CDR3: CASRGQLYNEQFF; V: TRBV2; J: TRBJ2-1
CDR3: CASSLVLGARGLGYTF; V: TRBV5-4; J: TRBJ1-2
CDR3: CASSLEPAGRANEQFF; V: TRBV4-1; J: TRBJ2-1
CDR3: CATESGLALRNEQFF; V: TRBV6-5; J: TRBJ2-1
CDR3: CASTLRTGDTEAFF; V: TRBV19; J: TRBJ1-1
CDR3: CASSASEDSPLHF; V: TRBV5-1; J: TRBJ1-6
CDR3: CASSVQQGRVAFF; V: TRBV2; J: TRBJ1-1
CDR3: CASSLASSVSGANVLTF; V: TRBV5-1; J: TRBJ2-6
CDR3: CASAGGAGLYGYTF; V: TRBV2; J: TRBJ1-2
CDR3: CASSLGTGPNSPLHF; V: TRBV7-3; J: TRBJ1-6
CDR3: CASSSNRGRRGTEAFF; V: TRBV7-2; J: TRBJ1-1
CDR3: CASSLRQLTTEAFF; V: TRBV28; J: TRBJ1-1
CDR3: CASSSDTTNTEAFF; V: TRBV5-6; J: TRBJ1-1
CDR3: CASSRDYDQYF; V: TRBV7-8; J: TRBJ2-5
CDR3: CASSQLAKNIQYF; V: TRBV12-3/TRBV12-4; J: TRBJ2-4
CDR3: CAWGGVAGNTIYF; V: TRBV7-9; J: TRBJ1-3
CDR3: CASSYSRVGGYTF; V: TRBV6-5; J: TRBJ1-2
CDR3: CASSPRTGTDTQYF; V: TRBV5-1; J: TRBJ2-3
CDR3: CASSQVDRVVEAFF; V: TRBV3-1/TRBV3-2; J: TRBJ1-1
CDR3: CASSLSRSGEQYF; V: TRBV18; J: TRBJ2-7
CDR3: CASSTLGRTLGNQPQHF; V: TRBV19; J: TRBJ1-5
CDR3: CASSFSGTNSPLHF; V: TRBV28; J: TRBJ1-6
CDR3: CASRILGDTGELFF; V: TRBV2; J: TRBJ2-2
CDR3: CAWSVEDSHTGELFF; V: TRBV30; J: TRBJ2-2
CDR3: CASSQDGVGGEKLFF; V: TRBV4-1; J: TRBJ1-4
CDR3: CSVQHTPFGELFF; V: TRBV29-1; J: TRBJ2-2
CDR3: CASSPRKGLAVQYF; V: TRBV14; J: TRBJ2-5
CDR3: CSASVSNQPQHF; V: TRBV20-1; J: TRBJ1-5
CDR3: CASSPLRIGPSYEQYF; V: TRBV13; J: TRBJ2-7